Listed below are T cell receptor beta chains from one sample, sequenced in a study of blood T cell repertoires in COVID-19. Assay used: immunoSEQ multiplex PCR; TCRdb lists only in-frame clones, some missing. The data contain approximately 270,000 clones, roughly four fifths of them singletons. Sequencing was performed on peripheral blood. Every receptor here comes from a person aged 65-85 years with COVID-19, enrolled during active disease. CDR3s include the opening cysteine and the closing phenylalanine or tryptophan. The order of the fields is V gene, J gene, clone size, D gene, CDR3 DNA, CDR3 protein. A D gene is named only where the DNA matches it firmly. Not all rows give a size; the values are once, few, many and, for expanded clones, a class.

>TRBV10-1|TRBJ1-6|.|.
TGCGCCAGCAGTGCCAGTGGGTGGACCGGGGTTTTACATTCACCCCTCCACTTT
CASSASGWTGVLHSPLHF
>TRBV28|TRBJ1-1|once|.
TGTGCCAGCAGTTTGTCCGTGAACACTGAAGCTTTCTTT
CASSLSVNTEAFF
>TRBV7-8|TRBJ2-5|.|.
TGTGCCAGCAGCCCAACCCGTTTGGAGCAAGAGACCCAGTACTTC
CASSPTRLEQETQYF
>TRBV3-1/TRBV3-2|TRBJ1-1|once|TRBD1
TGTGCCAGCAGCCAGGGGACAGGGGCGGGTGAAGCTTTCTTT
CASSQGTGAGEAFF
>TRBV5-1|TRBJ2-2|.|TRBD2
TGCGCCAGCAGCCTCGGTTTCACTAGCGGGAGTACCGGGGAGCTGTTTTTT
CASSLGFTSGSTGELFF
>TRBV28|TRBJ2-7|.|.
TGTGCCAGCAGTTTCTCGACAGTTTCCAGCATTGACTTC
CASSFSTVSSIDF
>TRBV5-1|TRBJ1-3|.|.
TGCGCCAGCAGCGTTGGTACCGGGACTTGGAACACCATATATTTT
CASSVGTGTWNTIYF
>TRBV10-2|TRBJ2-3|.|.
TGCGCCAGCAGCGACCAGGGACTTAGCACAGATACGCAGTATTTT
CASSDQGLSTDTQYF
>TRBV4-1|TRBJ1-1|.|TRBD1
TGCGCCAGCAGCCCCGGACAGGGGAAAGGGAACACTGAAGCTTTCTTT
CASSPGQGKGNTEAFF
>TRBV5-4|TRBJ1-2|.|.
TGTGCCAGCAGACCACCGCAGGGTTCCGGGAACTATGGCTACACCTTC
CASRPPQGSGNYGYTF
>TRBV28|TRBJ1-2|few|TRBD1
TGTGCCAGCAGTCCAAGGCGGACAGGGTATAACTATGGCTACACCTTC
CASSPRRTGYNYGYTF
>TRBV3-1/TRBV3-2|TRBJ2-2|.|.
TGTGCCAGCAGCCAGCAAGCCTTTAACACCGGGGAGCTGTTTTTT
CASSQQAFNTGELFF
>TRBV7-9|TRBJ2-2|.|.
TGTGCCAGCAGACCCGGTCCCAACACCGGGGAGCTGTTTTTT
CASRPGPNTGELFF
>TRBV19|TRBJ2-5|.|.
TGTGCCAGTGGCCCCTCCGGGACACAGCAAGAGACCCAGTACTTC
CASGPSGTQQETQYF
>TRBV28|TRBJ1-3|.|TRBD1
TGTGCCAGCAGTACAGGGGACACCATATATTTT
CASSTGDTIYF
>TRBV2|TRBJ1-1|.|TRBD1
TGTGCCAGCTACGACAGGGTCAGGTTCACTGAAGCTTTCTTT
CASYDRVRFTEAFF
>TRBV5-4|TRBJ1-3|.|.
TGTGCCAGCAGCTTGGCCAGTGGAAACACCATATATTTT
CASSLASGNTIYF
>TRBV29-1|TRBJ2-1|.|TRBD2
TGCAGCGTGGAAGAGGGACTAGCGGTGCAGTTCTTC
CSVEEGLAVQFF
>TRBV7-3|TRBJ2-3|.|.
TGTGCCAGCAGCTTTCGGGGTAGCTTTGCAGATACGCAGTATTTT
CASSFRGSFADTQYF
>TRBV3-1/TRBV3-2|TRBJ1-5|.|TRBD1
TGTGCCAGCAGCCAAGGGTCGGGACAGGGTAATCAGCCCCAGCATTTT
CASSQGSGQGNQPQHF
>TRBV7-9|TRBJ2-1|.|TRBD2
TGTGCCAGCAGCTGGGGACTAGCGGGGAATGAGCAGTTCTTC
CASSWGLAGNEQFF
>TRBV28|TRBJ1-4|.|.
TGTGCCAGTGCGCAGGGTCTACGAGATGAAAAACTGTTTTTT
CASAQGLRDEKLFF
>TRBV5-1|TRBJ1-5|.|.
TGCGCCAGCAGCTTGGAGCCAGGGCCTCAGCCCCAGCATTTT
CASSLEPGPQPQHF
>TRBV7-2|TRBJ1-1|.|.
TGTGCCAGCAGTCTAGGGCGGCGCGGGGTAACGAACACTGAAGCTTTCTTT
CASSLGRRGVTNTEAFF
>TRBV11-1|TRBJ2-1|.|.
TGTGCCAGCAGCTTAGCGCGGCCCTATGAGCAGTTCTTC
CASSLARPYEQFF
>TRBV16|TRBJ1-3|.|.
TGTGCCAGCAGCCAATGGGGGGGCTACGCTGGAAACACCATATATTTT
CASSQWGGYAGNTIYF
>TRBV3-1/TRBV3-2|TRBJ2-5|.|.
TGTGCCAGCAGCCAAGGGCTAGCTGAGACCCAGTACTTC
CASSQGLAETQYF
>TRBV10-3|TRBJ2-1|.|.
TGTGCCATCAGTGTGCGGGTCGACAATGAGCAGTTCTTC
CAISVRVDNEQFF
>TRBV27|TRBJ2-2|few|.
TGTGCCAGCAGTTTATTCGGGAACACCGGGGAGCTGTTTTTT
CASSLFGNTGELFF
>TRBV5-1|TRBJ2-1|.|TRBD1
TGCGCCAGCAGCGTATCCCCCGGGACAGGGGTTAATGAGCAGTTCTTC
CASSVSPGTGVNEQFF
>TRBV3-1/TRBV3-2|TRBJ2-5|.|TRBD1
TGTGCCAGCAGCCAAGATCAAGGGGGCGTAGAGACCCAGTACTTC
CASSQDQGGVETQYF
>TRBV12-3/TRBV12-4|TRBJ1-1|.|TRBD1
TGTGCCAGCTCCGATCGGGACAGGACTGAAGCTTTCTTT
CASSDRDRTEAFF
>TRBV9|TRBJ1-1|.|.
TGTGCCAGCAGCGTAGTTCAGGGGTTGGGCACTGAAGCTTTCTTT
CASSVVQGLGTEAFF
>TRBV10-2|TRBJ2-3|.|.
TGCGCCAGCAGTGAGTGGGTAGGGACTTCCAGCGGGCGCACAGATACGCAGTATTTT
CASSEWVGTSSGRTDTQYF
>TRBV20-1|TRBJ2-7|few|.
TGCAGTGCTAGTTCGGTGGGGACACCAACCTACGAGCAGTACTTC
CSASSVGTPTYEQYF
>TRBV27|TRBJ2-7|.|.
TGTGCCAGCACGAGGTTGACAGGATCGAGCTCCTACGAGCAGTACTTC
CASTRLTGSSSYEQYF